In its sample, the clone carrying this T cell receptor beta chain was seen a few times. Its specificity is not known. Memory CD4+ cells were the fraction left after CD45RA+ naive selection. Sequenced by immunoSEQ multiplex PCR; TCRdb stores in-frame clones only, minus some. The table includes about 670,000 clones, roughly 70% detected once. With 2 bases removed from V and 3 bases from J, the gap between germline ends came to 11 bases. Per the germline V gene, CDR1 is SGHNT and CDR2 is YYREEE (reference sequence). This CDR3 region has 14 residues. The data are from a study of shared clonotypes between healthy human individuals. Whole-study findings and limits: Represented diversity (both genetic and exposure-history) was limited by the small number of donors. Across subsets, estimated richness was generally greater for naive than for memory populations. In contrast to clonotypes shared by all four donors, non-shared clonotypes had lower generation probabilities.

Sequencing input: memory CD4+ T cells sorted from blood. Subset denoted: CD45RA-negative fraction. The V gene is TRBV5-4, the J gene TRBJ1-1; D is unclear. The clonotype originates from a woman younger than 45 in good health. CDR3 loop: CASSLLQTHTEAFF. The CDR3, as DNA: TGTGCCAGCAGCTTATTGCAGACACACACTGAAGCTTTCTTT.